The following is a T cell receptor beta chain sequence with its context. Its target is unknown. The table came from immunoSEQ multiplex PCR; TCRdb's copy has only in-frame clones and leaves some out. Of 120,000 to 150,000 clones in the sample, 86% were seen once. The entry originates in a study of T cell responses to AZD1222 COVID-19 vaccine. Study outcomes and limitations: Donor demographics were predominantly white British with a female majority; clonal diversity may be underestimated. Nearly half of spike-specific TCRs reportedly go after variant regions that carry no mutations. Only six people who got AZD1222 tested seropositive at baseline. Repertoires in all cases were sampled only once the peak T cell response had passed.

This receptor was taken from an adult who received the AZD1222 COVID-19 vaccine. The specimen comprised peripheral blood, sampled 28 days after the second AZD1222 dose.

The CDR3 region has the DNA TGTGCCAGCAGTTATGGTGGGACCCAGTACTTC. Protein: CASSYGGTQYF. The chain employs TRBV6-5 and TRBJ2-5; D gene unclear. V lost 3 bases and J 7 bases, leaving 6 bases between the germline ends. The CDR3 length is 11 residues. The germline V gene has CDR1 MNHEY and CDR2 SVGAGI.